This T cell receptor (beta chain) was captured in a study of shared clonotypes between healthy human individuals. Study in general: CD4 naive and CD4 memory each took three plates per donor, while CD8 naive took two and CD8 memory one.

The naive CD8 fraction comprised CD45RO-negative cells positively selected for CCR7 and excluded terminally differentiated effector memory CD45RA+ cells. This CDR3 spans 15 amino acids. Per the germline V gene, CDR1 is LNHDA and CDR2 is SQIVND (reference sequence). Trimming removed 9 bases from V and 5 bases from J; junction bases left unmatched: 11. Comments on this clone: The antigen is unknown.

Findings of the study overall: Richness estimates generally favored naive over memory subsets.

Splitting of each subset's genomic DNA was done evenly across several immunoSEQ plates. This table comes from immunoSEQ multiplex PCR, and its TCRdb copy is limited to in-frame clones, with some not included. The table lists 600,000 or so clones, approximately 96% of them singletons. The chain is built from TRBV19 and TRBJ2-7, with 12 bases identical to TRBD2. Source material: naive CD8+ T cells sorted from blood. The clonotype comes from a woman aged 25-40 years in good health. The CDR3 bases are TGTGCCAGCGGAAGACTAGCGGGAGCCCCCGACGAGCAGTACTTC. Translated, it gives CASGRLAGAPDEQYF. Full variable domain (rest looked up from reference TRBV19 and TRBJ2-7): DGGITQSPKYLFRKEGQNVTLSCEQNLNHDAMYWYRQDPGQGLRLIYYSQIVNDFQKGDIAEGYSVSREKKESFPLTVTSAQKNPTAFYLCASGRLAGAPDEQYFGPGTRLTVT.